Below, 16 T cell receptor beta chains from the same sample are listed, as sequenced in a study of T-cell memory formation after mild COVID-19. TCRdb analysed the 5' RACE reads with MiXCR anew, one entry per CDR3 protein. Of 360,000 or so distinct CDR3 sequences in the sample, around 30% were seen once. Sequencing was performed on PBMCs or a T cell subset sorted from them (not recorded which). The source is an adult woman who had mild COVID-19 (a few samples of this study predate the infection). Cell type and time point are not known.

This clonotype was seen many times. The J gene is TRBJ1-1, the V gene TRBV18; D gene uncertain. The CDR3 has 13 residues. Trimming took 6 bases from V and 1 from J, leaving 9 bases between them. Germline V gene data show CDR1 as KGHSH and CDR2 as LQKENI. CDR3 in DNA: TGTGCCAGCTCGCGGACCCAGAACACTGAAGCTTTCTTT. It specifies CASSRTQNTEAFF.

This chain uses TRBV2 with TRBJ2-1, with D possibly matching TRBD2 (5 bases). CDR1 is SNHLY, CDR2 FYNNEI, per germline. With 8 bases removed from V and 3 bases from J, the gap between germline ends came to 17 bases. This CDR3 has 15 amino acids. The CDR3 protein is CASVIPRGGYNEQFF. The CDR3 nucleotides read TGTGCCAGCGTTATACCGAGAGGAGGCTACAATGAGCAGTTCTTC.

This clonotype came up a few times. The CDR3 sequence is CASSFGTGGEAFF. CDR3 in DNA: TGTGCCAGCAGCTTCGGGACAGGGGGTGAAGCTTTCTTT. The chain carries TRBV7-2 and TRBJ1-1; 11 bases match TRBD1. Germline V gene lookup returns CDR1 SGHTA and CDR2 FQGNSA. This CDR3 has 13 residues. J lost 7 bases, V lost 3 bases, and 1 base had no gene match.

The CDR3 DNA sequence: TGTGCCACCAGCATGGGAGGACTACCGGGACCCACCTCCGCAACTAATGAAAAACTGTTTTTT. Translating it yields CATSMGGLPGPTSATNEKLFF. The rearrangement links TRBV15 to TRBJ1-4; D perhaps matches TRBD1 (5 bases). V lost 4 bases and J 0 bases, leaving 27 bases between the germline ends. Germline V lookup: CDR1 LNHNV, CDR2 YYDKDF (reference sequence). The CDR3 covers 21 residues.

As for this clonotype: One junction end does not reproduce the germline sequence, and a read error may be involved. The chain combines TRBV12-3 or TRBV12-4 with TRBJ1-2; a weak D match, TRBD1 (5 bases). This CDR3 is built from 14 residues. The CDR3 sequence: CASTGHRIYYGYTF. DNA for the CDR3: TGTGCCAGCACCGGCCACAGGATTTACTACGGCTACACCTTC.

Ten or more counts support this clonotype. The chain has TRBV5-6 and TRBJ2-5; a weak D match, TRBD1 (6 bases). This CDR3 has 14 amino acids. Per germline, CDR1 SGHDT and CDR2 YYEEEE. V gave up 5 bases and J gave up 5 bases, with 16 bases separating them. The CDR3 region is CASRAGAGRETQYF. As DNA, the CDR3 is TGTGCCAGCAGGGCAGGGGCGGGTCGGGAGACCCAGTACTTC.

The genes are TRBV9 and TRBJ2-7; 10 nucleotides line up with TRBD1. This CDR3 has 18 residues. V shed 4 bases, J shed 2 bases, and the junction held 15 bases outside the gene matches. The germline CDR1 and CDR2 sequences are SGDLS and YYNGEE. The CDR3 DNA reads as TGTGCCAGCAGCCCACAAATGCCGGGTGGGACAGGGGCCTACGAGCAGTACTTC. Protein: CASSPQMPGGTGAYEQYF.

Only a few counts were recorded for this clonotype. The CDR3 DNA is TGTGCCACCAGTGATTGGATCCCAGGGATTGAGGAGACCCAGTACTTC. This gives the protein CATSDWIPGIEETQYF. The V call is TRBV24-1, the J call TRBJ2-5; perhaps TRBD1 as D (5 bases). Between the trimmed V and J ends, which lost 2 bases and 5 bases, there was a span of 17 bases. The CDR3 is 16 residues long. Germline V gives CDR1 KGHDR, CDR2 SFDVKD.

V gene TRBV14 combines with J gene TRBJ2-2, with unresolved D. This CDR3 contains 15 residues. Germline assignment: CDR1 SGHDN and CDR2 FVKESK. V dropped 0 bases and J dropped 3 bases, with 8 bases sitting between them. For the CDR3, the DNA is TGTGCCAGCAGCCAAGATGCCATCCACACCGGGGAGCTGTTTTTT. Protein: CASSQDAIHTGELFF.

The CDR3 nucleotides are TGTGCCAGCAGTCCCCTGCGGGGGGGGTTCTTC. It encodes CASSPLRGGFF. The chain joins TRBV2 to TRBJ2-1; 9 bases match TRBD2. The CDR3 has 11 amino acids. V lost 5 bases and J lost 15; bases outside the gene matches: 5. The germline V gene has CDR1 SNHLY and CDR2 FYNNEI.

This clonotype was counted a few times. CDR3: CASSSGRDPSYNEQFF. In DNA form, the CDR3 reads TGTGCCAGCAGCTCCGGCCGGGACCCGTCCTACAATGAGCAGTTCTTC. V gene TRBV7-2 combines with J gene TRBJ2-1; D is possibly TRBD1 or TRBD2 (5 bases each). V lost 4 bases to trimming and J lost 1 base, with 14 bases between them. The V gene's germline CDR1 is SGHTA and CDR2 FQGNSA. The CDR3 has 16 amino acids.

The gene calls are TRBV7-9 and TRBJ2-7; D possibly matches TRBD1 or TRBD2 (5 bases each). The length of the CDR3 is 13 residues. Deletions cut 5 bases from V and 2 bases from J, with 10 bases between. CDR1 is SEHNR, CDR2 FQNEAQ, per germline (reference sequence). The CDR3 sequence: CASSRDGTYEQYF. The CDR3, as DNA: TGTGCCAGCAGCAGGGACGGGACCTACGAGCAGTACTTC.

The chain has TRBV19 and TRBJ2-3, with D possibly TRBD1 on 6 matching bases. Germline V lookup: CDR1 LNHDA, CDR2 SQIVND (reference sequence). The CDR3 loop spans 12 amino acids. Trimming shortened V by 9 bases and J by 2 bases, and 9 bases separated the two germline ends. The CDR3 DNA reads TGTGCCAGCGGACAGATCACAGATACGCAGTATTTT. Its translation: CASGQITDTQYF.

This clonotype was seen only a few times. The V gene is TRBV27, the J gene TRBJ2-5; TRBD1 might be the D (6 bases). Per the germline V gene, CDR1 is MNHEY and CDR2 is SMNVEV (reference sequence). V was clipped by 4 bases and J by 3 bases, with 9 bases between them. The CDR3 runs to 13 residues. CDR3: CASSSYREETQYF. The CDR3 DNA sequence: TGTGCCAGCAGTTCCTACAGGGAAGAGACCCAGTACTTC.

The sample holds a few counts of this clonotype. V is TRBV20-1 and J is TRBJ2-3; 10 positions match TRBD2. The CDR3 is 16 residues long. Germline CDR1 is DFQATT and CDR2 is SNEGSKA (reference sequence). After removal of 2 bases from V and 2 bases from J, the junction contained 7 bases not matched to a gene. DNA of the CDR3: TGCAGTGCTAGATCCCCCAGCGGGGGGGCCACAGATACGCAGTATTTT. This sequence encodes CSARSPSGGATDTQYF.

The V gene is TRBV10-3, the J gene TRBJ1-5, with a weak D call TRBD1 (5 bases). Trimming pared 8 bases from V and 8 bases from J, leaving 16 bases between. The germline V gene has CDR1 ENHRY and CDR2 SYGVKD. The CDR3 spans 13 residues. CDR3 DNA sequence: TGTGCCATCGCGGGAGGGGAGCGGGAGCCCCAGCATTTT. This gives the protein CAIAGGEREPQHF.